This T cell receptor beta chain was observed in a study of blood T cell repertoires in COVID-19. CDR3 size: 12 residues. Germline CDR1 and CDR2: GTSNPN and SVGIG (reference sequence). The ends were cut back, 4 bases at V and 1 base at J, with 7 bases in the middle. Generated by immunoSEQ multiplex PCR, the TCRdb table keeps only in-frame clones and is missing some. The sample has fewer than 90,000 clones, roughly 85% seen once. The genes are TRBV30 and TRBJ1-1, with D possibly matching TRBD1 (6 bases). Input material: peripheral blood. This receptor was obtained from a man aged 25 to 40 with acute or convalescent COVID-19. The CDR3 loop is CAWNRANTEAFF. The DNA for the CDR3 is TGTGCCTGGAACAGGGCGAACACTGAAGCTTTCTTT.